The clone carrying this T cell receptor beta chain was detected only a few times. Its antigen is not identified. Template-switching 5'RACE yielded the TCR cDNA; a universal primer site and UMIs were added in the process. Each CDR3 protein is one row after TCRdb ran MiXCR on the 5' RACE reads. Of about 210,000 distinct CDR3 sequences in the sample, around 6.7% were seen once. The entry originates in a study of T cells after yellow fever vaccination. Trimming cost V 0 bases and J 5 bases, with 12 bases left between them. Germline V gene data show CDR1 as SGDLS and CDR2 as YYNGEE. The CDR3 consists of 14 residues. Study-wide findings and caveats: Some clonotypes were seen in both the CD4 and the CD8 compartments. These made up a small share and likely arose from convergent recombination. Detected again after the booster were most primary-vaccination clones, at 96% CD4 and 70% to 90% CD8. Though it reached lower strength, the secondary response hit its peak faster, day 5 versus 15.

The input for sequencing was CD4+ T cells sorted from PBMCs, taken on the day of the yellow fever booster vaccination. The clonotype was recovered from a man aged 25-40 years who received the YFV17D yellow fever vaccine. The chain is built from TRBV9 and TRBJ2-7; tentatively, D is TRBD2 (6 bases). The CDR3 here is CASSVAGGVDEQYF. In nucleotides, the CDR3 is TGTGCCAGCAGCGTAGCAGGAGGGGTGGACGAGCAGTACTTC.